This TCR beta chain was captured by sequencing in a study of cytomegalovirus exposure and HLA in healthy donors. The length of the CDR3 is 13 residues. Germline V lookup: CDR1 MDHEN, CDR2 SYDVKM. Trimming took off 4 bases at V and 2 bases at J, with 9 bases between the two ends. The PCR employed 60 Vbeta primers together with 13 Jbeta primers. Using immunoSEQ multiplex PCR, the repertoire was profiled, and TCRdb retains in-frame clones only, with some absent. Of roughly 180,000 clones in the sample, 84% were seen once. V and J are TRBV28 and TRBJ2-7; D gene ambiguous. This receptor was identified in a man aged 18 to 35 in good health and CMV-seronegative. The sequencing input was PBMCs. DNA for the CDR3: TGTGCCAGCAGTTATAATAGTCCCTACGAGCAGTACTTC. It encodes CASSYNSPYEQYF.